Below, 24 T cell receptor beta chains from the same sample are listed, as sequenced in a study of blood T cell repertoires in COVID-19. Clones were read by immunoSEQ multiplex PCR, and TCRdb kept only the in-frame ones, dropping some. This sample has more than 250,000 clones, with around 90% found just once. Sequences were obtained from PBMCs or T cells enriched from blood (not recorded which). The receptor set was obtained from a woman between 18 and 30 years old with acute COVID-19.

This rearrangement joins TRBV7-9 to TRBJ1-2, with TRBD1 matching 10 bases. Trimming cost V 1 base and J 1 base; bases outside gene matches: 6. This CDR3 comprises 17 residues. Germline values: CDR1 SEHNR, CDR2 FQNEAQ (reference sequence). The CDR3 DNA is TGTGCCAGCAGCTTAGATGGCGGGACAGGGGTTAACTATGGCTACACCTTC. Translating gives CASSLDGGTGVNYGYTF.

The V call is TRBV4-1, the J call TRBJ2-7; 9 bases fit TRBD1. This CDR3 has 16 amino acids. V shed 3 bases, J shed 3 bases, and the junction held 9 bases outside the gene matches. Germline V lookup: CDR1 MGHRA, CDR2 YSYEKL. CDR3 loop: CASSQERSDRGYEQYF. The CDR3 nucleotides are TGCGCCAGCAGCCAGGAACGATCGGACAGGGGCTACGAGCAGTACTTC.

V is TRBV23-1 and J is TRBJ1-5; TRBD1 might be the D (6 bases). TRBV23-1 carries the ORF label, with uncertain function. Deletions cut 3 bases from V and 2 bases from J, with 23 bases between. This CDR3 has 19 residues. The CDR3 is CASSQFGQKGPTGNQPQHF. Written as DNA, the CDR3 is TGCGCCAGCAGTCAGTTCGGACAGAAGGGGCCCACGGGCAATCAGCCCCAGCATTTT.

The chain recombines TRBV18 with TRBJ2-7; 8 bases are a match to TRBD1. Per the germline V gene, CDR1 is KGHSH and CDR2 is LQKENI. Trimming cost V 3 bases and J 3 bases; bases outside gene matches: 7. The CDR3 covers 15 residues. The CDR3 bases are TGTGCCAGCTCACCCTCTGGGACAGGCAACTACGAGCAGTACTTC. As protein: CASSPSGTGNYEQYF.

The V gene is TRBV7-2, the J gene TRBJ1-2; TRBD1 agrees at 11 bases. In germline, CDR1 is SGHTA, CDR2 FQGNSA. The J segment lost 7 bases and the V segment lost 4 bases, leaving 8 bases of the junction unmatched. The CDR3 extends over 15 amino acids. DNA of the CDR3: TGTGCCAGCAGCTCCGGACAGGGGGCCAGATTTGGCTACACCTTC. Translating gives CASSSGQGARFGYTF.

This chain links TRBV6-4 with TRBJ2-1; TRBD1 matches at 9 bases. This CDR3 region has 15 residues. J was trimmed by 7 bases and V by 8 bases; bases with no gene match: 12. In germline, CDR1 is MRHNA, CDR2 SNTAGT. Here the CDR3 DNA reads TGTGCCAGCGCTCGAACAGGGGGCAGTAGGAATGAGCAGTTCTTC. Translation gives CASARTGGSRNEQFF.

Points on this clone: Different DNA sequences within this sample yield the same CDR3. V and J are TRBV28 and TRBJ2-1, with 9 bases identical to TRBD2. The V segment lost 2 bases and the J segment 7 bases; nucleotides outside the gene matches: 3. CDR3 length: 14 amino acids. Germline V CDR1 and CDR2: MDHEN, SYDVKM. Here the CDR3 reads CASSLAGGSNEQFF. DNA of the CDR3: TGTGCCAGCAGTTTAGCGGGAGGGTCTAATGAGCAGTTCTTC.

The chain has TRBV4-1 and TRBJ1-5; D is undetermined. V was clipped by 1 base and J by 5 bases, with 18 bases between them. CDR3 length: 17 residues. The germline V gene encodes CDR1 MGHRA and CDR2 YSYEKL. The CDR3 here is CASSQAAVGGEYQPQHF. CDR3 coding DNA: TGCGCCAGCAGCCAAGCCGCAGTCGGCGGCGAGTATCAGCCCCAGCATTTT.

Only one count was recorded for this clone. The chain is built from TRBV4-1 and TRBJ2-7; 9 bases map to TRBD1. The germline V gene has CDR1 MGHRA and CDR2 YSYEKL. J gave up 3 bases and V 0 bases, and 3 bases lay outside the gene matches. The CDR3 sequence is 15 residues long. CDR3 protein: CASSQEAGQGYEQYF. DNA for the CDR3: TGCGCCAGCAGCCAAGAGGCGGGACAGGGCTACGAGCAGTACTTC.

This chain links TRBV7-2 with TRBJ2-4; 7 bases are a match to TRBD2. The V gene end was trimmed by 5 bases and the J gene end by 1 base; junction bases not matched to a gene: 8. Germline CDR1 and CDR2: SGHTA and FQGNSA. The CDR3 extends over 16 amino acids. The DNA of the CDR3 is TGTGCCAGCAGCCCTTGGGCGGGAGCGGCCAAAAACATTCAGTACTTC. Encoded protein: CASSPWAGAAKNIQYF.

This clone was counted a few times. The chain carries TRBV19 and TRBJ1-2; possibly TRBD1 for D (5 bases). The CDR3 has 16 amino acids. Germline CDR1 is LNHDA and CDR2 is SQIVND (reference sequence). The V and J ends lost 5 bases and 0 bases respectively, with 16 bases between them. CDR3 sequence (DNA): TGTGCCAGTAGTCTCCGGCTGGCAGGGACTAACTATGGCTACACCTTC. Translation: CASSLRLAGTNYGYTF.

V usage is TRBV3-1 (or the pseudogene TRBV3-2) and J usage is TRBJ1-2; weak D call: TRBD1 (6 bases). Germline CDR1 is LGHDT and CDR2 is YNNKEL (reference sequence). The CDR3 length is 14 residues. Trimming removed 1 base at V and 6 bases at J, with 12 bases between. In nucleotides, the CDR3 is TGTGCCAGCAGCCAAGTGTCGGGGGGCAATGGCTACACCTTC. Encoded protein: CASSQVSGGNGYTF.

This rearrangement joins TRBV30 to TRBJ1-5; no reliable D call. Trimming pared 0 bases from V and 0 bases from J, leaving 6 bases between. In germline, CDR1 is GTSNPN, CDR2 SVGIG (reference sequence). The CDR3 loop spans 14 amino acids. In DNA form, the CDR3 reads TGTGCCTGGAGTGTACGACTTAGCAATCAGCCCCAGCATTTT. This encodes CAWSVRLSNQPQHF.

This chain uses TRBV28 with TRBJ2-7, with 11 positions matching TRBD1. Germline-derived CDR1 and CDR2 are MDHEN and SYDVKM. With 3 bases clipped from V and 1 base from J, the junction kept 8 bases outside the gene matches. There are 17 residues in the CDR3. The CDR3 region is CASSFIPGTGGSYEQYF. DNA of the CDR3: TGTGCCAGCAGTTTTATTCCCGGGACAGGGGGTTCCTACGAGCAGTACTTC.

The chain is built from TRBV5-4 and TRBJ2-1; 9 nucleotides agree with TRBD2. V shed 0 bases, J shed 7 bases, and the junction held 8 bases outside the gene matches. The CDR3 is 16 residues long. The germline gives CDR1 SGHNT, CDR2 YYREEE (reference sequence). The CDR3 here is CASSLEAGGPRNEQFF. For the CDR3, the DNA is TGTGCCAGCAGCTTGGAGGCGGGAGGGCCCCGAAATGAGCAGTTCTTC.

This clone has only one observation. DNA of the CDR3: TGCGCCAGCAGTGTGGAAGGACACCTGAACACTGAAGCTTTCTTT. It yields the protein CASSVEGHLNTEAFF. The chain carries TRBV5-1 and TRBJ1-1, with a tentative D call TRBD1 (5 bases). Germline assignment: CDR1 SGHRS and CDR2 YFSETQ. This CDR3 is 15 amino acids long. Trimming removed 5 bases at V and 0 bases at J, with 14 bases between.

The chain combines TRBV6-2 or TRBV6-3 with TRBJ1-2, with 8 bases matching TRBD1. V lost 5 bases and J lost 4; bases outside the gene matches: 6. Per germline, CDR1 MNHEY and CDR2 SVGEGT. CDR3 size: 14 residues. CDR3 sequence (DNA): TGTGCCAGCAGTAGAGGGGACAGGTTCTATGGCTACACCTTC. Translation gives CASSRGDRFYGYTF.

V and J are TRBV27 and TRBJ2-3; 12 bases map to TRBD2. Germline V gene lookup returns CDR1 MNHEY and CDR2 SMNVEV (reference sequence). The CDR3 has 16 residues. The V gene end was trimmed by 7 bases and the J gene end by 9 bases; junction bases not matched to a gene: 14. As DNA, the CDR3 is TGTGCCAGCACTCGCGCGGGGCTAGCGGGAGGGCGAACGCAGTATTTT. This codes for CASTRAGLAGGRTQYF.

The chain links TRBV7-9 to TRBJ2-2; D gene unclear. This CDR3 contains 15 residues. The V and J ends lost 0 bases and 2 bases respectively, with 7 bases between them. Germline V gene lookup returns CDR1 SEHNR and CDR2 FQNEAQ (reference sequence). CDR3 region: CASSLARINTGELFF. The CDR3 DNA follows: TGTGCCAGCAGCTTAGCGCGCATTAACACCGGGGAGCTGTTTTTT.

The chain is built from TRBV19 and TRBJ2-2; TRBD2 matches 9 bases. The germline CDR1 and CDR2 sequences are LNHDA and SQIVND (reference sequence). The CDR3 has 14 amino acids. V was pared by 8 bases and J by 6 bases, with 7 bases of the junction left unmatched. The CDR3 protein is CASGVSGRPGELFF. Here the CDR3 DNA reads TGTGCCAGTGGGGTTAGCGGGAGACCCGGGGAGCTGTTTTTT.

This clone was recorded only once. The genes are TRBV18 and TRBJ1-2; D might be TRBD1 (6 bases). The CDR3 length is 12 residues. V was pared by 6 bases and J by 5 bases, with 10 bases between. Germline CDR1 is KGHSH and CDR2 is LQKENI. The DNA of the CDR3 is TGTGCCAGCTCCGGGGGGCTTTATGGCTACACCTTC. Translation gives CASSGGLYGYTF.

The CDR3 loop is CASSQPTGGAGYGYTF. The DNA of the CDR3 is TGCGCCAGCAGCCAACCTACAGGGGGCGCCGGCTATGGCTACACCTTC. The chain couples TRBV4-1 to TRBJ1-2; 9 bases align to TRBD1. CDR3 length: 16 amino acids. The V gene end was trimmed by 2 bases and the J gene end by 4 bases; junction bases not matched to a gene: 8. The germline CDR1 and CDR2 sequences are MGHRA and YSYEKL.

V gene TRBV3-1 (or the pseudogene TRBV3-2) combines with J gene TRBJ2-1, with TRBD2 identical over 10 bases. CDR3 size: 15 residues. J lost 9 bases, V lost 2 bases, and 7 bases had no gene match. CDR1 LGHDT and CDR2 YNNKEL come from the germline V gene (reference sequence). DNA of the CDR3: TGTGCCAGCAGCCAACAGCTAGCGGGAGCAGGTGAGCAGTTCTTC. This sequence encodes CASSQQLAGAGEQFF.

The chain combines TRBV23-1 with TRBJ2-7, with TRBD1 matching 8 bases. TRBV23-1 falls under the ORF class, with uncertain function. This CDR3 has 17 residues. Trimming cost V 6 bases and J 3 bases; bases outside gene matches: 16. CDR3 sequence: CASRTAGQAPTYYEQYF. The CDR3 nucleotides read TGCGCCAGCAGAACCGCGGGACAGGCCCCAACATACTACGAGCAGTACTTC.